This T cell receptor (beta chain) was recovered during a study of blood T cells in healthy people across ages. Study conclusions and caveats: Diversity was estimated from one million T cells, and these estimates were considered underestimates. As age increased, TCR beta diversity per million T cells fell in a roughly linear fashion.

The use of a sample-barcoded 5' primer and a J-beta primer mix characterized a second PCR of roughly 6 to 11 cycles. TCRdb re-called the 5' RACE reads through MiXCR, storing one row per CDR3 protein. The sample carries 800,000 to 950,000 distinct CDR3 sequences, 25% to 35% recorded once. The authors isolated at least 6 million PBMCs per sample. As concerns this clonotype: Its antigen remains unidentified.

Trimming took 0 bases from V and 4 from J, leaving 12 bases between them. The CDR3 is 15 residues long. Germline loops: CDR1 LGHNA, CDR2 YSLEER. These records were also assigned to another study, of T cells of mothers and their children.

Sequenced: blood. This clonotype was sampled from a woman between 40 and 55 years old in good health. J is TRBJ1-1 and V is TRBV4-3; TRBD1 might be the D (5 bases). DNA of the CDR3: TGCGCCAGCAGCCAAGAAGAGGGGTTGGGCACTGAAGCTTTCTTT. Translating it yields CASSQEEGLGTEAFF.